This T cell receptor (beta chain) came from a study of shared clonotypes between healthy human individuals. About the research overall: CD8 memory received one plate per donor, CD8 naive two, CD4 memory three and CD4 naive three.

Germline CDR1 and CDR2: LNHDA and SQIVND (reference sequence). The CDR3 covers 16 residues. V shed 4 bases and J 3 bases; nucleotides not matched to a gene: 9. General study findings and limits: What rarefaction showed was incomplete sorted-subset sequencing despite large depth. Memory subsets generally showed lower estimated richness than naive subsets.

Only in-frame clones appear in the TCRdb table, and some are missing; sequencing was by immunoSEQ multiplex PCR. The sample yields 2 million to 2.5 million clones, about 95% seen once. Notes on this clone: The antigen remains undetermined.

Only CD45RO-negative cells positively selected for CCR7 counted as naive CD8 cells, so terminally differentiated effector memory CD45RA+ cells were excluded. The sample taken for sequencing was naive CD8+ T cells sorted from blood. V is TRBV19 and J is TRBJ2-3, with 8 bases aligning to TRBD2. The receptor's source is a man younger than 30 in good health. Here the CDR3 DNA reads TGTGCCAGTAGTAGCCGGATAGCGGGACTTACAGATACGCAGTATTTT. It codes for CASSSRIAGLTDTQYF. Complete variable domain (other parts from reference TRBV19 and TRBJ2-3): DGGITQSPKYLFRKEGQNVTLSCEQNLNHDAMYWYRQDPGQGLRLIYYSQIVNDFQKGDIAEGYSVSREKKESFPLTVTSAQKNPTAFYLCASSSRIAGLTDTQYFGPGTRLTVL.